By frequency in the sample, the clone carrying this T cell receptor (beta chain) is medium-sized. TCRdb independently ran MiXCR on the 5' RACE reads; one entry per CDR3 protein. The sample lists fewer than 5,500 distinct CDR3 sequences, 2.9% seen once, with 24% in the top ten. CDR3 length: 12 amino acids. Per the germline V gene, CDR1 is ENHRY and CDR2 is SYGVKD. V lost 4 bases, J lost 3 bases, and 0 bases stayed unmatched. Time point given: sample taken at primary tumor resection. Donation came from over 60 patients with untreated early-stage non-small cell lung cancer. TCRs were sequenced from unsorted whole RNA of tumor, nontumor lung or PBMC. This entry comes from a study of spatial heterogeneity in lung cancer. Across the whole study: There were, on average, more than ten raw-read appearances for each unique TCR and UMI combination.

The chain carries TRBV10-3 and TRBJ2-7, with 7 bases aligning to TRBD2. Sequenced here: normal lung tissue next to the tumor, sampled at surgery. This TCR was recovered from a male donor with early-stage non-small cell lung cancer. CDR3: CAISGEGYEQYV. The CDR3 coding sequence is TGTGCCATCAGTGGGGAGGGCTACGAGCAGTACGTC.